This TCR beta chain was documented in a study of CD8+CD57+ T cells in acquired aplastic anemia. About the research overall: DNA from sorted CD4+ and CD8+ cells averaged roughly 3.4 ug. Overall study results and limits: Patients and controls were not found to differ significantly in CD8+ Simpson's diversity. A set of about 28 CD8+ CDR3 sequences was shared between patients and controls, and these sequences appeared highly expressed in patients.

Patients chosen for sequencing had shown CD8+CD57+ cell expansion by flow cytometry. Patients uniformly had severe acquired aplastic anemia. Germline lookup yields CDR1 LGHDT and CDR2 YNNKEL (reference sequence). The CDR3 has 13 residues. The ends were cut back, 0 bases at V and 7 bases at J, with 10 bases in the middle. This clonotype was seen at least ten times. Antigen specificity is unknown. TCR beta VDJ and CDR3 were profiled, and genomic DNA was the template. TCRdb re-derived calls from the reads in MiXCR, one entry per CDR3 protein. The sample has about 180,000 distinct CDR3 sequences, about half seen once.

The specimen sequenced was sorted CD4+, CD8+, or CD8+CD57+ T cells (not recorded which) from PBMCs. The V and J genes are TRBV3-1 and TRBJ2-7; tentative D call: TRBD2 (5 bases). This TCR came from a human donor with aplastic anemia. The CDR3 spells CASSQDRTGEQYF. CDR3 in DNA: TGTGCCAGCAGCCAAGATCGGACTGGTGAGCAGTACTTC.